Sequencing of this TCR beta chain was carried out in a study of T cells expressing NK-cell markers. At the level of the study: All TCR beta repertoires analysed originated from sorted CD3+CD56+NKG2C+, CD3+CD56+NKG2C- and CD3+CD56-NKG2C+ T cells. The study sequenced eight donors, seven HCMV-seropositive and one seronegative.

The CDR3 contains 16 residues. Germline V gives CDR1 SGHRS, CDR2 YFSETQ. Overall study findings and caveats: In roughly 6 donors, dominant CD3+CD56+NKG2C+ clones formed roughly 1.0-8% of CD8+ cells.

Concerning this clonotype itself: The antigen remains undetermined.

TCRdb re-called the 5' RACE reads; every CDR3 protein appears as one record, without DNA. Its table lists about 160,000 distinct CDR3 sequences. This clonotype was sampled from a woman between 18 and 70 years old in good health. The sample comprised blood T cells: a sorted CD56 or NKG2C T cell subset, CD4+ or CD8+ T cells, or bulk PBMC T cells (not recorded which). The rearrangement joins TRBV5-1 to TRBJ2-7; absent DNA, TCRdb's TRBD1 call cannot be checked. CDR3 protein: CASSELTVLSSYEQYF. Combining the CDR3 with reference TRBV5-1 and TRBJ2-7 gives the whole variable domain KAGVTQTPRYLIKTRGQQVTLSCSPISGHRSVSWYQQTPGQGLQFLFEYFSETQRNKGNFPGRFSGRQFSNSRSEMNVSTLELGDSALYLCASSELTVLSSYEQYFGPGTRLTVT.